Listed below are T cell receptor beta chains from one sample, sequenced in a study of blood T cell repertoires in COVID-19. Sequencing used immunoSEQ multiplex PCR; TCRdb keeps in-frame clones, though not all of them. The data hold 88,000 or so clones, with 85% to 90% observed a single time. Specimen: peripheral blood. These receptors came from a man in his 60s with acute or convalescent COVID-19. The CDR3 runs from the conserved cysteine through the conserved F or W. D genes are given only for firm matches.

V gene: TRBV10-2
J gene: TRBJ2-1
D gene: NA
CDR3 protein: CASKVRLPTYNEQFF

V gene: TRBV7-2
J gene: TRBJ2-7
D gene: TRBD1
CDR3 protein: CASSFTGQTYEQYF

V gene: TRBV7-9
J gene: TRBJ1-2
D gene: TRBD1
CDR3 protein: CASSPRAGQGTNYGYTF

V gene: TRBV1
J gene: TRBJ2-7
D gene: NA
CDR3 protein: CTSSQDRTSGGNYEQYF

V gene: TRBV6-2/TRBV6-3
J gene: TRBJ2-1
D gene: TRBD2
CDR3 protein: CASSWTSGTNYNEQFF

V gene: TRBV6-6
J gene: TRBJ2-7
D gene: TRBD2
CDR3 protein: CASSYSAGGSYEQYF

V gene: TRBV30
J gene: TRBJ2-6
D gene: TRBD1
CDR3 protein: CAWSVPYRGRSGANVLTF

V gene: TRBV7-8
J gene: TRBJ2-7
D gene: NA
CDR3 protein: CASSPAGPLEQYF

V gene: TRBV19
J gene: TRBJ2-3
D gene: TRBD2
CDR3 protein: CASSITAGEGTDTQYF

V gene: TRBV7-2
J gene: TRBJ1-2
D gene: NA
CDR3 protein: CASSLSRPYNYGYTF

V gene: TRBV6-2/TRBV6-3
J gene: TRBJ1-5
D gene: NA
CDR3 protein: CASSTGNQPQHF

V gene: TRBV5-1
J gene: TRBJ2-3
D gene: TRBD2
CDR3 protein: CASNPRGSPTDTQYF

V gene: TRBV25-1
J gene: TRBJ1-2
D gene: NA
CDR3 protein: CASSERGLTRGNYGYTF

V gene: TRBV19
J gene: TRBJ1-5
D gene: NA
CDR3 protein: CASSINSGSNQPQHF

V gene: TRBV6-6
J gene: TRBJ1-5
D gene: TRBD1
CDR3 protein: CASSYSGGTSNQPQHF

V gene: TRBV15
J gene: TRBJ2-5
D gene: TRBD2
CDR3 protein: CATSRDSGRLETQYF

V gene: TRBV12-3/TRBV12-4
J gene: TRBJ2-1
D gene: NA
CDR3 protein: CASSFTGQQFF

V gene: TRBV19
J gene: TRBJ2-7
D gene: NA
CDR3 protein: CASSIGFGGPTYEQYF

V gene: TRBV19
J gene: TRBJ1-5
D gene: NA
CDR3 protein: CASSIGFNQPQHF

V gene: TRBV11-2
J gene: TRBJ2-1
D gene: NA
CDR3 protein: CASSLEIRGRSSYNEQFF

V gene: TRBV5-4
J gene: TRBJ2-5
D gene: NA
CDR3 protein: CASSDRRDRQETQYF

V gene: TRBV4-3
J gene: TRBJ1-1
D gene: NA
CDR3 protein: CASSQDLGGWGAFF

V gene: TRBV27
J gene: TRBJ2-1
D gene: NA
CDR3 protein: CASSSGATYNEQFF

V gene: TRBV5-1
J gene: TRBJ2-2
D gene: TRBD1
CDR3 protein: CASTVTGKTGELFF

V gene: TRBV7-3
J gene: TRBJ1-6
D gene: NA
CDR3 protein: CASSPTSVGGQSPLHF

V gene: TRBV9
J gene: TRBJ2-7
D gene: NA
CDR3 protein: CASSGGWGRFSYEQYF

V gene: TRBV6-2/TRBV6-3
J gene: TRBJ2-7
D gene: NA
CDR3 protein: CASSYSRKVTYEQYF

V gene: TRBV10-3
J gene: TRBJ1-1
D gene: NA
CDR3 protein: CATGASTEAFF

V gene: TRBV7-2
J gene: TRBJ1-2
D gene: NA
CDR3 protein: CASSSPRGVYGYTF

V gene: TRBV7-2
J gene: TRBJ2-7
D gene: NA
CDR3 protein: CASSSYSEQYF

V gene: TRBV19
J gene: TRBJ2-7
D gene: NA
CDR3 protein: CASGTTGSYEQYF

V gene: TRBV19
J gene: TRBJ2-2
D gene: TRBD1
CDR3 protein: CASSIGPPGTGVAGELFF

V gene: TRBV3-1/TRBV3-2
J gene: TRBJ2-7
D gene: NA
CDR3 protein: CASSQGHYEQYF

V gene: TRBV7-9
J gene: TRBJ2-7
D gene: TRBD2
CDR3 protein: CASSLGGRMGEQYF

V gene: TRBV6-5
J gene: TRBJ2-5
D gene: NA
CDR3 protein: CASSYSVGRETQYF

V gene: TRBV5-5
J gene: TRBJ2-7
D gene: NA
CDR3 protein: CASSTDRREQYF

V gene: TRBV14
J gene: TRBJ1-4
D gene: NA
CDR3 protein: CASSQVSGAVYEKLFF

V gene: TRBV6-2/TRBV6-3
J gene: TRBJ1-2
D gene: TRBD1
CDR3 protein: CASSGQGTNYGYTF

V gene: TRBV12-3/TRBV12-4
J gene: TRBJ2-5
D gene: NA
CDR3 protein: CASSRGHQETQYF

V gene: TRBV6-2/TRBV6-3
J gene: TRBJ2-7
D gene: NA
CDR3 protein: CASSPFGRGSYEQYF

V gene: TRBV4-1
J gene: TRBJ2-1
D gene: NA
CDR3 protein: CASSQSLALGYNEQFF

V gene: TRBV30
J gene: TRBJ1-4
D gene: TRBD1
CDR3 protein: CAWLPLGQGHEKLFF

V gene: TRBV3-1/TRBV3-2
J gene: TRBJ1-2
D gene: NA
CDR3 protein: CASSQPHPGGGYTF

V gene: TRBV7-9
J gene: TRBJ2-3
D gene: NA
CDR3 protein: CASSLYLRSTDTQYF

V gene: TRBV11-2
J gene: TRBJ2-6
D gene: TRBD2
CDR3 protein: CASSSRTSGSNSGANVLTF

V gene: TRBV11-2
J gene: TRBJ1-5
D gene: NA
CDR3 protein: CASSSFNTGTIRQPQHF

V gene: TRBV11-2
J gene: TRBJ1-5
D gene: NA
CDR3 protein: CASSYGVNQPQHF

V gene: TRBV7-6
J gene: TRBJ2-3
D gene: NA
CDR3 protein: CASSLGASASTDTQYF

V gene: TRBV19
J gene: TRBJ2-7
D gene: TRBD2
CDR3 protein: CATSGLAGYEQYF

V gene: TRBV5-1
J gene: TRBJ2-3
D gene: NA
CDR3 protein: CASSYGPGTDTQYF

V gene: TRBV3-1/TRBV3-2
J gene: TRBJ1-1
D gene: TRBD1
CDR3 protein: CASSLQGATEAFF

V gene: TRBV27
J gene: TRBJ2-7
D gene: NA
CDR3 protein: CASSFGSAYEQYF

V gene: TRBV10-3
J gene: TRBJ1-2
D gene: TRBD1
CDR3 protein: CAIRGTGGDGYTF

V gene: TRBV30
J gene: TRBJ1-2
D gene: NA
CDR3 protein: CAWSRGESYGYTF